Below are 9 T cell receptor beta chains sequenced from a single sample in a study of T cells in Graves' hyperthyroidism and ophthalmopathy. What was amplified from RNA transcripts were TCR beta CDR3 regions. The HTBI primer set was used in a first-round RT-PCR of the TCR CDR3. Each CDR3 protein is one row after TCRdb ran MiXCR on the multiplex PCR reads. The table lists 250,000 to 300,000 distinct CDR3 sequences, 15% to 20% of them singletons, with around 61% in the top ten. The specimen sequenced was blood. Source of these receptors: a woman aged 60 to 75 with Graves' ophthalmopathy.

Here the CDR3 DNA reads TGTGCCAGCCGGGAGATAGATCAGCCCCAGCATTTT. Residues: CASREIDQPQHF. The rearrangement joins TRBV6-2 or TRBV6-3 to TRBJ1-5; D is unresolved. The ends were cut back, 8 bases at V and 5 bases at J, with 10 bases in the middle. This CDR3 region has 12 residues. Germline assignment: CDR1 MNHEY and CDR2 SVGEGT.

The chain couples TRBV29-1 to TRBJ2-7; a possible D gene is TRBD2 (6 bases). Germline V CDR1 and CDR2: SQVTM, ANQGSEA. This CDR3 comprises 11 residues. Trimming cost V 5 bases and J 5 bases, with 10 bases left between them. In nucleotides, the CDR3 is TGCAGCGTTCTATGGAGGGACGAGCAGTACTTC. Protein: CSVLWRDEQYF.

This clonotype was observed many times. The chain links TRBV6-1 to TRBJ1-2; D call uncertain. CDR3 length equals 9 residues. Germline V gene sequence: CDR1 MNHNS, CDR2 SASEGT. V lost 1 base to trimming and J lost 9 bases, with 0 bases between them. Here the CDR3 DNA reads TGTGCCAGCAGTGAAGGCTACACCTTC. This codes for CASSEGYTF.

This clonotype was recorded a few times. A much larger clone differs from this one at a single base, so this may be a read error. The genes are TRBV6-2 or TRBV6-3 and TRBJ1-1; the match to TRBD1 covers 11 bases. The CDR3 totals 17 residues. The V gene's germline CDR1 is MNHEY and CDR2 SVGEGT. V gave up 6 bases and J gave up 4 bases; unmatched junction bases: 13. CDR3: CASSFRDRGTISTEAFF. The CDR3 DNA sequence: TGTGCCAGCAGCTTCCGGGACAGGGGGACGATTAGCACTGAAGCTTTCTTT.

Regarding this clonotype: A much larger clone sits a single nucleotide away, making a read error possible. The V gene is TRBV30, the J gene TRBJ1-2; the match to TRBD1 covers 11 bases. Germline V gene sequence: CDR1 GTSNPN, CDR2 SVGIG (reference sequence). This CDR3 is built from 15 residues. The chain's CDR3 is CAWSARDRGIYGHTF. CDR3 DNA: TGTGCCTGGAGTGCGAGGGACAGGGGGATCTATGGCCACACCTTC.

V usage is TRBV5-4 and J usage is TRBJ1-1, with D hard to call. This CDR3 spans 14 amino acids. Trimming took off 1 base at V and 8 bases at J, with 15 bases between the two ends. The germline gives CDR1 SGHNT, CDR2 YYREEE (reference sequence). This chain's CDR3 is CASSLSGRSVEAFF. CDR3 nucleotide sequence: TGTGCCAGCAGCTTGTCGGGGAGATCGGTAGAAGCTTTCTTT.

The chain employs TRBV6-2 or TRBV6-3 and TRBJ2-7; 8 bases are a match to TRBD1. The CDR3 contains 18 residues. The J segment lost 8 bases and the V segment lost 0 bases, leaving 18 bases of the junction unmatched. CDR1 is MNHEY and CDR2 is SVGEGT in the germline V gene. CDR3 amino acids: CASSYSSALGQVFHKQYF. In DNA form, the CDR3 reads TGTGCCAGCAGTTACTCCTCGGCGCTGGGACAGGTTTTCCATAAGCAGTACTTC.

V usage is TRBV5-6 and J usage is TRBJ2-7; TRBD2 is a possible D gene (5 bases). Trimming left V 6 bases short and J 6 bases short, with 22 bases between. The CDR3 length is 15 residues. Germline V gives CDR1 SGHDT, CDR2 YYEEEE. DNA for the CDR3: TGTGCCAGCACGATGACGGGGTTCCCATCTTGCGAGCAGTACTTC. Protein sequence: CASTMTGFPSCEQYF.

This clonotype showed up many times. The chain links TRBV20-1 to TRBJ2-7; 7 nucleotides match TRBD1. Germline CDR1 and CDR2: DFQATT and SNEGSKA (reference sequence). Trimming took 5 bases from V and 2 from J; bases not matched to a gene: 9. This CDR3 is built from 14 residues. CDR3 protein: CSAGRTGTPYEQYF. As DNA, the CDR3 is TGCAGTGCTGGACGGACAGGTACCCCCTACGAGCAGTACTTC.